The 16 T cell receptor beta chains below all came from one sample that was sequenced in a study of T cells expressing NK-cell markers. Following a re-call of the 5' RACE reads, TCRdb has one entry per CDR3 protein and lacks DNA. This listing includes fewer than 400,000 distinct CDR3 sequences. The sample consisted of blood T cells: a sorted CD56 or NKG2C T cell subset, CD4+ or CD8+ T cells, or bulk PBMC T cells (not recorded which). These receptors originate from a man between 18 and 69 years old in good health.

The gene calls are TRBV10-3 and TRBJ2-3; TCRdb picks TRBD1, but there is no DNA to check that call. Germline V gene data show CDR1 as ENHRY and CDR2 as SYGVKD. The CDR3 has 13 residues. The CDR3 reads CAIRTGNTDTQYF.

CDR3 residues: CASSPPGLAGSGGTQYF. V is TRBV7-2 and J is TRBJ2-3; TCRdb reports TRBD2, a call that lacks DNA to check it against. CDR1 and CDR2 (germline): SGHTA, FQGNSA. The CDR3 totals 17 residues.

The rearrangement links TRBV2 to TRBJ1-1; absent DNA, TCRdb's TRBD1 call cannot be checked. In germline, CDR1 is SNHLY, CDR2 FYNNEI. The CDR3 runs 14 residues. CDR3 loop: CASSGDGGSTEAFF.

This chain connects TRBV6-5 to TRBJ2-2; the TCRdb D gene call, TRBD2, has no DNA to confirm it. This CDR3 has 17 residues. Looked up from germline, CDR1 is MNHEY and CDR2 is SVGAGI. The CDR3 protein is CASSYSRTSVGTGELFF.

CDR3 protein: CASSRTFRDKITDTQYF. V is TRBV18 and J is TRBJ2-3; the TCRdb D gene call, TRBD1, has no DNA to confirm it. CDR1 and CDR2 from the germline V gene are KGHSH and LQKENI. The CDR3 loop spans 17 amino acids.

The V gene is TRBV11-2, the J gene TRBJ2-1. Germline-derived CDR1 and CDR2 are SGHAT and FQNNGV. This CDR3 has 16 amino acids. The CDR3 sequence: CASSSRILSSYNEQFF.

V gene TRBV12-3 or TRBV12-4 combines with J gene TRBJ1-6. The CDR3 length is 14 residues. The chain's CDR3 is CASRTGEVYSPLHF.

The rearrangement uses TRBV29-1 and TRBJ2-3; TCRdb designates TRBD1, a call that cannot be tested without DNA. This CDR3 region has 14 residues. Germline-derived CDR1 and CDR2 are SQVTM and ANQGSEA. This chain's CDR3 is CSVRTGLSTDTQYF.

The chain has TRBV5-1 and TRBJ2-1. The germline gives CDR1 SGHRS, CDR2 YFSETQ. The CDR3 is made up of 12 amino acids. CDR3 loop: CASSLDLAGQFF.

The chain recombines TRBV28 with TRBJ2-2; TCRdb proposes TRBD1, but this gene call is untestable without DNA. CDR1 and CDR2 from the germline V gene are MDHEN and SYDVKM. This CDR3 has 14 amino acids. CDR3 in amino acids: CASKGGAWTGELFF.

The chain carries TRBV23-1 and TRBJ2-7. TRBV23-1 is an ORF; its function is uncertain. The CDR3 has 14 amino acids. The CDR3 loop reads CASSHLDSLLEQYF.

The chain has TRBV7-2 and TRBJ2-3; the TCRdb call, TRBD1, lacks DNA for checking. CDR1 is SGHTA and CDR2 is FQGNSA in the germline V gene. CDR3 length equals 14 residues. The CDR3: CASGQGGGTDTQYF.

The rearrangement joins TRBV30 to TRBJ1-1. The CDR3 loop spans 16 amino acids. Germline lookup yields CDR1 GTSNPN and CDR2 SVGIG (reference sequence). CDR3 loop: CAWSVQGFKERTEAFF.

The genes are TRBV12-3 or TRBV12-4 and TRBJ1-5. The CDR3 has 13 amino acids. CDR3: CATSPASNQPQHF.

This chain uses TRBV7-3 with TRBJ1-2; TCRdb outputs TRBD1, but without DNA this stays unchecked. Germline V gene lookup returns CDR1 SGHTA and CDR2 FQGTGA. The CDR3 covers 14 residues. CDR3 residues: CASSPGTWGYGYTF. Supplemented by reference TRBV7-3 and TRBJ1-2, the full variable domain reads GAGVSQTPSNKVTEKGKYVELRCDPISGHTALYWYRQSLGQGPEFLIYFQGTGAADDSGLPNDRFFAVRPEGSVSTLKIQRTERGDSAVYLCASSPGTWGYGYTFGSGTRLTVV.

The chain combines TRBV3-1 with TRBJ1-6. The CDR3 covers 15 residues. Germline CDR1 LGHDT, CDR2 YNNKEL (reference sequence). This CDR3 is CASSQGVGYNSPLHF.